The clone carrying this T cell receptor beta chain has a handful of counts. Its antigen is still unknown. The V gene end was trimmed by 3 bases and the J gene end by 2 bases; junction bases not matched to a gene: 14. The CDR3 extends over 18 amino acids. Germline CDR1 reads SEHNR; CDR2 reads FQNEAQ (reference sequence). The investigators amplified TCR beta CDR3 regions from RNA transcripts. The HTBI primer set was used in a first-round RT-PCR of the TCR CDR3. One entry per CDR3 protein, called by TCRdb with MiXCR from the multiplex PCR reads. The sample comprises about 740,000 distinct CDR3 sequences, 11% to 15% of which are singletons, and 9.5% to 13% rests with the top ten. This record comes from a study of T cells in Graves' hyperthyroidism and ophthalmopathy. About the research overall: Before any treatment, at initial diagnosis, peripheral blood was collected. Whole-study findings and limits: Blood shared most expanded thyroid clonotypes above 0.001. Ophthalmopathy could be told apart from stable hyperthyroidism with a 13 V-J model.

The source is a woman between 18 and 29 years old with Graves' hyperthyroidism. This rearrangement joins TRBV7-9 to TRBJ2-5, with TRBD1 matching 8 bases. The specimen was blood. The CDR3 nucleotides are TGTGCCAGCAGCTTCAAAGACTACCGGGACAGGTTGCAAGAGACCCAGTACTTC. Translation: CASSFKDYRDRLQETQYF.